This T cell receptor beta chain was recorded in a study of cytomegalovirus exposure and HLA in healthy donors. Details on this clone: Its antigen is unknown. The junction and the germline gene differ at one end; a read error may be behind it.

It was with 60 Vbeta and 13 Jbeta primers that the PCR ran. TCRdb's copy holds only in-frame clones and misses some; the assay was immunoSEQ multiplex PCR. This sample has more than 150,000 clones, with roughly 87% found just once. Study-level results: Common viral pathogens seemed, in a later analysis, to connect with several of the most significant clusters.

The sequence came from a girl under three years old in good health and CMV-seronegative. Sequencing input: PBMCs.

The CDR3 DNA follows: TGTGCCAGCAGCTTAGTAGCGAACGCTGAAGCTTTCTTT. It is translated as CASSLVANAEAFF. This rearrangement joins TRBV7-2 to TRBJ1-1, with unresolved D. This CDR3 is 13 amino acids long. CDR1 and CDR2 from the germline V gene are SGHTA and FQGNSA.